Listed below are T cell receptor beta chains from one sample, sequenced in a study of cytomegalovirus exposure and HLA in healthy donors. The assay was immunoSEQ multiplex PCR, and TCRdb's table has in-frame clones only and misses some. The sample has 65,000 to 85,000 clones, nearly 80% seen once. Sequencing was done on a sample of PBMCs. The receptors were sampled from a middle-aged woman in good health and CMV-seropositive. CDR3s include the opening cysteine and the closing phenylalanine or tryptophan. The order of the fields is V gene, clone size, CDR3 protein. Size tells how often a clone was seen (once, few, many) or the class of an expanded clone, and some rows leave it out.

>TRBV4-1|NA
CASSQTDRDAGYTF
>TRBV10-3|NA
CAISEVAQPQHF
>TRBV30|NA
CAAGPGVGNTIYF
>TRBV28|NA
CASSSPLGLAGPRQETQYF
>TRBV7-2|NA
CASSLTSPYQPQHF
>TRBV6-1|NA
CASRGQGHYGYTF
>TRBV7-7|NA
CASSPGGRETQYF
>TRBV6-5|few
CASSITGSHEQYF
>TRBV19|few
CASSIVGTNDQETQYF
>TRBV5-6|NA
CASSSFRSGYRETQYF
>TRBV5-4|NA
CASSQQENTEAFF
>TRBV29-1|NA
CSVNGLANRGNEQFF
>TRBV15|NA
CATSRDPGGLEPQHF
>TRBV4-3|NA
CASSVRLGVAYEQYF
>TRBV6-5|NA
CASSIRQGSNQPQHF
>TRBV28|NA
CASSRQGKQETQYF
>TRBV7-9|many
CASSPRQGVYYGYTF
>TRBV6-5|NA
CASSYEGDRGAEAFF
>TRBV6-1|NA
CASTSGLAGGWELFF
>TRBV9|NA
CASSVSSGQGPETQYF
>TRBV30|NA
CAWSSREAGSEQYF
>TRBV6-6|NA
CASSYSGQPNSPLHF
>TRBV15|NA
CATSRGEDITQPQHF
>TRBV28|NA
CASSSTGETSGNTIYF
>TRBV27|NA
CASSRTGSYEQYF
>TRBV6-1|few
CASRQQGRWEEPQHF
>TRBV5-6|NA
CASSLRTGMGNQPQHF
>TRBV5-5|once
CASSLGTGYNEQFF
>TRBV4-1|NA
CASSQDGKGGGKNIQYF
>TRBV29-1|NA
CSVVGSGGGETQYF
>TRBV19|NA
CASSPWGGRSNQPQHF
>TRBV18|NA
CASSLGAGNGYTF
>TRBV28|few
CASSLEGAVYGYTF
>TRBV7-2|NA
CASSFNLGNTEAFF
>TRBV11-3|NA
CASSSRDTQETQYF
>TRBV19|few
CASSPRQGTTNAPQHF
>TRBV28|NA
CASSPPEGGKVSQYF
>TRBV5-5|few
CASSYTGANEKLFF
>TRBV7-2|once
CASSLAGLAGGLVYF
>TRBV11-3|NA
CASSSFDRGTQPQHF
>TRBV5-5|NA
CASSPALDEQYF
>TRBV27|NA
CARVHPQSGNTIYF
>TRBV5-6|once
CASSMSSYEQYF
>TRBV6-5|NA
CASSYSGGEQFF
>TRBV28|few
CASSSGTVAEKLFF
>TRBV25-1|NA
CASSEPRTGEYNEQFF
>TRBV11-3|NA
CASSLDASQETQYF
>TRBV6-1|NA
CASRGFSGSSEQYF
>TRBV30|once
CAWSVNSGGRDEQFF
>TRBV19|once
CASSSIRTLAAGELFF
>TRBV25-1|few
CASTLSSSYNSPLHF
>TRBV16|NA
CASSHSSRGTEAFF
>TRBV5-1|NA
CASGPIGGNYGYTF
>TRBV18|NA
CASSPFGSYEQYF
>TRBV5-6|NA
CASSSGTEPYEQYF
>TRBV28|NA
CASSLQGLGETQYF
>TRBV28|NA
CASSPRGIWTEAFF